Listed below are T cell receptor beta chains from one sample, sequenced in a study of response to subunit inactivated influenza vaccine. From the RT-PCR reads, TCRdb called clonotypes with MiXCR, one entry per CDR3 protein. The sample comprises under 550,000 distinct CDR3 sequences, under 8.5% of which are singletons, and about an eighth rests with the top ten. Sequencing used PBMCs from blood, obtained 23 months after vaccination. These receptors were obtained from a man aged 45 to 70 who received an inactivated influenza vaccine. Each CDR3 is given with its conserved first and last residue. The order of the fields is V gene, CDR3 protein.

>TRBV4-2
CASKGLAGNTGELFF
>TRBV10-3
CAISPGGIQYF
>TRBV9
CASSTRLDYNEQFF
>TRBV5-1
CASSIARQGGSETQYF
>TRBV5-1
CASSPSVLAGISNEQFF
>TRBV12-3/TRBV12-4
CASVRTGGTGELFF
>TRBV28
CASGQPGQLYEQYF
>TRBV20-1
CSALHPPGPAIEQYF
>TRBV7-6
CASSLALSGGGSNEQFF
>TRBV4-2
CASSQEQGTGVDGYTF
>TRBV29-1
CSVQMTTSYEQYF
>TRBV5-4
CASSVRSGGGETQYF
>TRBV11-2
CASSKLRTGGGNTIYF
>TRBV6-1
CASSRTGRGTGELFF
>TRBV5-4
CASSGFADTQYF
>TRBV4-2
CASSQDLGISTDTQYF
>TRBV12-3/TRBV12-4
CASSLRVGNSPLHF
>TRBV3-1
CASSPRQGAWETQYF
>TRBV11-2
CASSSANYEQYF
>TRBV11-2
CASSLLVAGNTGELFF
>TRBV12-3/TRBV12-4
CASSGGASYNEQFF
>TRBV27
CASSLFWRGPSTDTQYF
>TRBV10-3
CAISGRDTYNEQFF
>TRBV10-3
CAISGSRGSGSSYEQYF
>TRBV4-3
CASSQDPTGESNEKLFF
>TRBV29-1
CSVSGYQETQYF
>TRBV29-1
CSASGGRGGELFF
>TRBV12-3/TRBV12-4
CASSSSRGDYTF
>TRBV7-2
CASSFRTGTYEQYF
>TRBV28
CASSLRAREFF
>TRBV4-1
CASSQGDGQYYNEQFF
>TRBV7-3
CASSSTSGATDTQYF
>TRBV20-1
CSARVQGKMEQYF
>TRBV6-6
CASTRGGQDEQFF
>TRBV5-1
CASSSGPRGGRTDTQYF
>TRBV20-1
CSAILRGYSNQPQHF
>TRBV6-5
CASSYGGNTGELFF
>TRBV4-2
CASSQEDRSGRAGVDTQYF
>TRBV4-2
CASSQGERRTATYNEQFF
>TRBV10-2
CASSPQGWQPQHF
>TRBV12-3/TRBV12-4
CASSSLEGTAMIF
>TRBV12-3/TRBV12-4
CASSLIGTAYNEQFF
>TRBV11-2
CASRDATLRSEQYF
>TRBV9
CASSVGGLSSYEQYF
>TRBV29-1
CSVQKGAPNYGYTF
>TRBV20-1
CSAQSGRDEQYF
>TRBV15
CATSRDQGDTQYF
>TRBV20-1
CSARPSDRRNQPQHF
>TRBV5-6
CASSLQGARTGELFF
>TRBV20-1
CSARQPGLAADEYF
>TRBV28
CASSLIGSGNTIYF
>TRBV5-1
CASSLSGTSTYEQYF
>TRBV7-2
CASSLAGGNTDTQYF
>TRBV10-3
CAISTKTGGSYEQYF
>TRBV10-3
CAVSTEDTQYF
>TRBV3-1
CASSQDRDREYEQYF
>TRBV12-3/TRBV12-4
CASSQGQTPYNEQFF
>TRBV5-1
CASSDTGHSYNEQFF